These T cell receptor beta chains were read from a single sample in a study of spatial heterogeneity in lung cancer. TCRdb redid the calling of the 5' RACE reads with MiXCR, one entry per CDR3 protein. Counted here are 50,000 to 65,000 distinct CDR3 sequences, 6% to 9% occurring once; the ten biggest clones make up roughly 3%. This specimen consisted of PBMCs, obtained at surgery. These receptors were taken from a female donor with early-stage non-small cell lung cancer. Each CDR3 is given with its conserved first and last residue. Clone sizes are given selectively: once, few, many, or a class where the clone is expanded.

V	size	length	J	CDR3
TRBV3-1	many	13	TRBJ2-3	CATKGGGADTQYF
TRBV19	many	14	TRBJ2-3	CASSPGPTTDTQYF
TRBV4-2	many	20	TRBJ2-6	CASSQEEMADRLSGANVLTF
TRBV7-2	many	15	TRBJ2-1	CASSSSVVPGDEQFF
TRBV29-1	many	11	TRBJ2-7	CSGGTGGEKYF
TRBV20-1	few	14	TRBJ1-1	CSARGIQINTEAFF
TRBV5-4	many	13	TRBJ2-4	CASSSFEKNIQYF
TRBV20-1	many	14	TRBJ1-5	CSARARQPLRPQHF
TRBV2	-	14	TRBJ2-1	CASSDGISGGQQFF
TRBV29-1	many	14	TRBJ1-2	CSALRGLGDYGYTF
TRBV7-3	many	14	TRBJ2-3	CASSSGLGTDTQYF
TRBV2	many	16	TRBJ2-1	CASSRASGGLYNEQFF
TRBV20-1	-	15	TRBJ2-7	CSARRPLAGDDEQYF
TRBV12-3/TRBV12-4	many	14	TRBJ2-3	CASSFGGGPDTQYF
TRBV6-2/TRBV6-3	many	14	TRBJ1-2	CASSRGQANYGYTF
TRBV11-2	many	14	TRBJ2-7	CASTLGSLQHEQYF
TRBV15	many	17	TRBJ2-6	CATSRDPRASGANVLTF
TRBV20-1	-	13	TRBJ2-1	CSAERGANNEQFF
TRBV5-1	-	16	TRBJ1-1	CASSFSPGGRNTEAFF
TRBV10-2	many	14	TRBJ2-1	CAGGSGASYNEQFF
TRBV9	-	13	TRBJ1-1	CASSAGGYTEAFF
TRBV6-6	-	14	TRBJ2-1	CASSYVGRDNEQFF
TRBV5-1	few	14	TRBJ1-6	CASSFGQANSPLHF
TRBV3-1	-	13	TRBJ1-1	CASSQVQGAEAFF
TRBV9	few	14	TRBJ2-3	CASSPLAGGDTQYF
TRBV5-1	many	15	TRBJ2-1	CASSLRTSDLNEQFF
TRBV7-2	-	13	TRBJ2-2	CASSLRVPGELFF
TRBV28	many	14	TRBJ1-2	CASSLPGANYGYTF
TRBV2	many	18	TRBJ2-3	CAAPKLGEARFFTDTQYF
TRBV28	few	14	TRBJ1-4	CASSLAGGVEKLFF
TRBV20-1	many	13	TRBJ1-6	CSATRPGNSPLHF
TRBV3-1	many	14	TRBJ2-2	CASSQLLASGELFF
TRBV4-1	many	17	TRBJ1-6	CASSQDRGGTGGEPLHF
TRBV7-2	-	15	TRBJ2-1	CASSLVSGGYNEQFF
TRBV7-2	many	15	TRBJ1-6	CASSTQTGVESPLHF
TRBV7-6	few	13	TRBJ2-2	CASSLAGPGELFF
TRBV7-8	many	15	TRBJ2-3	CASSLSGPDTDTQYF
TRBV6-5	few	12	TRBJ2-3	CASRTTSDTQYF
TRBV6-2/TRBV6-3	many	16	TRBJ2-1	CASLSSGRPHYNEQFF
TRBV14	-	14	TRBJ2-7	CASSGVGGIYEQYF
TRBV7-2	many	14	TRBJ2-5	CASSPYVQIETQYF